The sequence of this T cell receptor (beta chain) was determined in a study of shared clonotypes between healthy human individuals. Findings and caveats of the study: Unshared clonotypes carried lower generation probabilities than those common to all four donors.

Naive CD8 populations comprised CD45RO-negative cells positively selected for CCR7, excluding terminally differentiated effector memory CD45RA+ cells. The donors, all of them Caucasian adults, lived in Nashville, Tennessee. The V and J ends lost 5 bases and 6 bases, in that order; junction bases with no gene match: 6. Germline V lookup: CDR1 MNHEY, CDR2 SMNVEV (reference sequence). This CDR3 is 13 amino acids long. This clone is a singleton in its sample. Its antigen is not known. Produced via immunoSEQ multiplex PCR; TCRdb's table is partial and in-frame only. The table includes 560,000 or so clones, about 96% detected once.

The chain recombines TRBV27 with TRBJ1-1; 7 bases are shared with TRBD1. Sequencing input: naive CD8+ T cells sorted from blood. This sequence was found in a woman in her twenties or thirties in good health. CDR3 in amino acids: CASSGGTVAEAFF. DNA for the CDR3: TGTGCCAGCAGTGGGGGGACAGTTGCTGAAGCTTTCTTT.